A single sample is the source of the 8 T cell receptor beta chains below, sequenced in a study of blood T cell repertoires in COVID-19. Produced via immunoSEQ multiplex PCR; TCRdb's table is partial and in-frame only. The sample lists 130,000 to 150,000 clones, 85% occurring once. Sequencing was carried out using peripheral blood. These receptors came from a human donor with acute or convalescent COVID-19. The donor label of this sample is uncertain.

This clone came up once. The chain joins TRBV12-5 to TRBJ1-2; 8 bases are a match to TRBD1. Germline V gene data show CDR1 as LGHNT and CDR2 as FRNRAP. CDR3 length: 18 residues. Trimming took 1 base from V and 5 from J; bases not matched to a gene: 15. Here the CDR3 reads CASGLGEKTGVPVYGYTF. DNA for the CDR3: TGTGCTAGTGGTTTGGGAGAAAAGACAGGGGTACCCGTATATGGCTACACCTTC.

CDR3 coding DNA: TGTGCCAGCAGCTTAAGGGGTTACGAGCAGTACTTC. The encoded protein is CASSLRGYEQYF. The rearrangement joins TRBV7-2 to TRBJ2-7; weak D call: TRBD1 (5 bases). V shed 2 bases and J shed 4 bases, with 6 bases lying between them. Per the germline V gene, CDR1 is SGHTA and CDR2 is FQGNSA. CDR3 size: 12 residues. The full variable domain, in which reference TRBV7-2 and TRBJ2-7 provide the parts outside the CDR3, is GAGVSQSPSNKVTEKGKDVELRCDPISGHTALYWYRQSLGQGLEFLIYFQGNSAPDKSGLPSDRFSAERTGGSVSTLTIQRTQQEDSAVYLCASSLRGYEQYFGPGTRLTVT.

V and J are TRBV5-4 and TRBJ2-5, with 7 nucleotides matching TRBD1. This CDR3 is 13 amino acids long. Germline trimming cut 6 bases from V and 3 bases from J; bases unmatched to any gene: 5. Germline lookup yields CDR1 SGHNT and CDR2 YYREEE (reference sequence). The CDR3 coding sequence is TGTGCCAGCACACTCGGGACAGAAGAGACCCAGTACTTC. Its protein is CASTLGTEETQYF.

V and J are TRBV3-1 (or the pseudogene TRBV3-2) and TRBJ2-7; 11 bases fit TRBD2. Germline lookup yields CDR1 LGHDT and CDR2 YNNKEL (reference sequence). Germline trimming cut 4 bases from V and 3 bases from J; bases unmatched to any gene: 5. This CDR3 contains 15 residues. The CDR3 nucleotides are TGTGCCAGCAGCCTGGGGACTAGCGGTATCTACGAGCAGTACGTC. Its translation: CASSLGTSGIYEQYV.

The CDR3 here is CASSLIETGGGYTF. CDR3 sequence (DNA): TGTGCCAGCAGCTTGATCGAGACAGGGGGCGGCTACACCTTC. The chain combines TRBV5-5 with TRBJ1-2, with 10 positions matching TRBD1. V dropped 1 base and J dropped 8; count of bases not matched to a gene: 5. This CDR3 comprises 14 residues. Germline lookup yields CDR1 SGHKS and CDR2 YYEKEE (reference sequence).

V is TRBV19 and J is TRBJ1-2; 12 bases agree with TRBD1. Per germline, CDR1 LNHDA and CDR2 SQIVND (reference sequence). Trimming took 7 bases from V and 8 from J; bases not matched to a gene: 17. The CDR3 is made up of 17 amino acids. The CDR3 DNA follows: TGTGCCAGTACCAATAGGGGGACAGGGGGCACCGCCTTGGGCTACACCTTC. This codes for CASTNRGTGGTALGYTF. Full variable domain (rest looked up from reference TRBV19 and TRBJ1-2): DGGITQSPKYLFRKEGQNVTLSCEQNLNHDAMYWYRQDPGQGLRLIYYSQIVNDFQKGDIAEGYSVSREKKESFPLTVTSAQKNPTAFYLCASTNRGTGGTALGYTFGSGTRLTVV.

The chain links TRBV27 to TRBJ1-2; D may be TRBD1 (5 bases). V shed 5 bases and J shed 4 bases, with 17 bases lying between them. This CDR3 is built from 15 residues. CDR1 MNHEY and CDR2 SMNVEV come from the germline V gene (reference sequence). The CDR3 bases are TGTGCCAGCAGTGGCCCAGGGCAGGCTATCTATGGCTACACCTTC. Translation: CASSGPGQAIYGYTF.

The chain carries TRBV9 and TRBJ1-2; a possible D gene is TRBD1 (6 bases). This CDR3 has 16 amino acids. Trimming shortened V by 6 bases and J by 0 bases, and 18 bases separated the two germline ends. Germline V gives CDR1 SGDLS, CDR2 YYNGEE. The CDR3 reads CASNALDSRPNYGYTF. The CDR3 nucleotides are TGTGCCAGCAACGCCCTGGACAGCCGTCCTAACTATGGCTACACCTTC.